This TCR beta chain was identified in a study of cytomegalovirus exposure and HLA in healthy donors (dated 2017 in TCRdb). Notes on the research overall: In an earlier analysis of roughly 500 of the donors, around 300 Gb of sequence data and 117 million unique TCR beta sequences from some 170 million T cells were reported. A later genetic analysis used genome-wide SNP genotypes for about 65% of the 666 donors, treating that subset as a discovery cohort. Rather than drawing on any new phenotypic data, the later analysis identified candidate immune exposures from TCR beta sequences and the way those sequences occurred across donors. Class I and class II HLA loci were covered by the typing at four-digit resolution. In addition to the first cohort of hundreds of subjects, a separate validation cohort of approximately 130 different subjects was used. In an earlier analysis of roughly 600 of the donors, high-throughput TCR beta sequencing was used to judge whether each TCR beta V gene segment behaved as functional or pseudogenic. High-throughput TCR immunosequencing, statistical association of individual TCRs with disease status, and machine learning were combined to predict cytomegalovirus infection status. Among about 370 genotyped donors of the cohort, an average of approximately 240,000 unique TCR beta nucleotide sequences was sequenced per donor, of which about 18% were non-productive. The study used immunosequencing to profile the T cell repertoires of 666 subjects and linked those repertoires to cytomegalovirus serostatus. Roughly five DR-DQ haplotypes were handled as single units for association and clustering, since linkage in the cohort was strong. Of the approximately 400 genotyped donors, 81% were placed in the genetic ancestry cluster associated with self-reported Caucasian donors. The aim of the study was to test whether cataloging public T cell receptors could identify signatures of past pathogen exposure. To study patterns of TCR occurrence, a later analysis re-analyzed previously published TCR beta repertoires from 700 or so donors and added high-resolution HLA genotyping. Alongside the repertoire data, information on donor age, sex, ethnicity and CMV serostatus was compiled. Roughly 320 gigabases of sequencing data and around 80 million unique TCR sequences made up an early release that covered under 750 HLA-typed donors. Every repertoire in the discovery cohort had been generated on one and the same sequencing platform. Typing coverage differed by locus: A, B, C, DRB1 and DQB1 were typed in roughly 629-630 donors, DQA1 in roughly 500, DPA1 in some 570, and DPB1 in 400 to 480.

Germline trimming amounts to 5 bases on V and 1 base on J, with 11 as the count of junction bases outside the gene matches. In the germline V gene, CDR1 corresponds to SGHTA and CDR2 to FQGNSA. Measured from the cysteine to the phenylalanine, the CDR3 is 17 residues long. Only CDR3 DNA is held: 51 bases, read in frame from base 1. Broader findings and caveats from the paper: Assigning TCR associations to individual alleles was difficult when HLA alleles, especially DR and DQ, strongly co-occurred. Most CMV-associated TCR beta chains appeared to be HLA-restricted in a later analysis, and the HLA associations seemed to be driven largely by CMV exposure. For the cohort, immune exposure information was limited to CMV serostatus. A later analysis found that TCR association rates varied across HLA loci, with DRB1 alleles showing the most associated TCRs and HLA-C alleles the fewest. The authors suggested that the approach could potentially be generalized to other disease states and immunological phenotypes. Some IMGT-functional V segments, including TRBV6-2 and TRBV6-3, could not be told apart with the 87-base-pair reads, so those segments were excluded. Only TCR beta chains were sequenced in this cohort, and the absence of alpha or paired-chain data limited detectable features. In a later genetic analysis, a missense DCLRE1C variant was associated with V-gene and J-gene trimming of TCR beta chains, and the association was replicated in an independent cohort. In a later analysis, HLA-associated TCR beta chains were found to be more clonally expanded and to have lower generation probabilities than equally common non-associated chains. In a later genetic analysis, fewer N-insertions in productive TCRs were reported among donors in an Asian-associated ancestry cluster than the approximately 670-donor mean. The presence/absence analyses assumed that sequencing depth was roughly uniform across donors, and that assumption may not be true. The classifier was reported to diagnose cytomegalovirus status with high specificity and sensitivity in both the original cohort and the validation cohort. Linkage disequilibrium might explain the correlated functional status among segregating V segments, but an unknown experimental factor could not be excluded. Because some donors lacked HLA typing at each locus, the association tests relied only on the typed subset. Because counts were too low, about 17 rarely observed V segments, including chromosome 9 orphons, were excluded from the earlier analysis of under 650 of the donors. A further reported finding was that TCR beta sequences accurately predicted the HLA-A and HLA-B alleles for most subjects in the first cohort. Most TCR sequences were observed very rarely across donors, whereas some public TCRs were present in many individuals. In the study, some 160 TCR beta chains were listed as associated with cytomegalovirus. In vitro tests confirmed that a few of the cytomegalovirus-associated TCR beta chains recognize cytomegalovirus antigens. At a false discovery rate of 0.05, a later analysis linked 16,000 or so TCR beta sequences to specific HLA alleles. A later analysis reported that several top co-occurrence clusters appeared linked to parvovirus B19, influenza, CMV and Epstein-Barr virus. A group of highly shared sequence variants was considered likely to be a technical artifact of the sequencing pipeline. Broadly in line with IMGT annotations, most TCR beta V segments showed up in productive rearrangements about 87% or about 30% of the time in an earlier analysis of approximately 600 of the donors.

The cohort was made up of approximately 700 healthy bone marrow donors. At the time of sampling, every cohort member was nominally healthy, though immune exposures that went unrecorded were likely present. The donor was CMV seronegative and was included in the group of approximately 350 seronegative cohort members. A peripheral blood sample was provided by each donor, and peripheral blood mononuclear cells were used for TCR beta sequencing. The Qiagen DNeasy Blood Extraction Kit was used to extract genomic DNA from the blood cell samples. Library generation was performed with the immunoSEQ multiplex PCR assay. For the multiplex PCR, a mixture combining 60 forward primers for TCR Vbeta segments and 13 reverse primers for TCR Jbeta segments was used. The CDR3 region of rearranged TCR beta genes was amplified from genomic DNA by a multiplex PCR assay. Amplified TCR beta libraries were sequenced as 87-base-pair reads on the Illumina HiSeq System. Per the source publication's procedure: In a later analysis, tens of millions of unique TCR beta chains were counted across the approximately 640 repertoires, and roughly 10 million of these chains were shared by at least two donors. To remove PCR and sequencing errors, raw reads were error-corrected and collapsed into unique sequences using a nearest-neighbor algorithm that merged closely related sequences. CDR3 sequences were aligned to IMGT reference sequences to assign V, D and J gene segments. For a sequence to be retained, a match of at least six nucleotides to both a V gene segment and a J gene segment was required. Rearrangements were called productive when the CDR3 lacked stop codons and stayed in frame with V and J; all others were non-productive. CDR3 was defined according to IMGT convention as the region running from the second conserved V-encoded cysteine to the conserved J-encoded phenylalanine. The earlier analysis of some 600 of the donors excluded sequences that lacked an unambiguous match to a single V gene segment. In an earlier analysis of 587 of the donors, a V segment was called functional when productive rearrangements were above 56.7%, and segregating when the standard deviation between donors exceeded 5%. A statistical classification framework was developed to diagnose cytomegalovirus status using the catalog of TCR beta chain sequences. In a later analysis, TCR nucleotide sequences were compared against IMGT/GENE-DB human TR gene sequences so that V and J genes could be assigned. Using the TCRdist pipeline, a later analysis assigned CDR3 sequences along with most-parsimonious VDJ recombination scenarios. In a later analysis, each TCR beta chain was defined by its CDR3 amino acid sequence together with its V-gene family, and reads lacking a unique V-gene family were excluded. In a later analysis, several hundred highly shared, low-generation-probability nucleotide sequences were removed to address suspected cross-contamination and a sequencing artifact. In a later analysis, a clonal expansion index for each public chain was calculated from normalized within-repertoire ranks of inferred template counts. In a later analysis, generation probabilities were computed with a VDJ recombination model fitted to out-of-frame rearrangements, and the resulting probabilities were checked against IGoR. In a later analysis, TCR-TCR, TCR-HLA and TCR-CMV co-occurrence was scored with hypergeometric tests, and a repertoire-size bias correction was applied to TCR pairs. In a later analysis, false discovery rates were estimated by permuting HLA or CMV assignments 20 times. In a later analysis, co-occurring TCRs were grouped with DBSCAN, and TCRdist sequence similarity was added when clustering was performed within HLA-allele-positive subsets. Co-occurrence clustering excluded repertoires with fewer than 30,000 or more than 120,000 public chains, plus five with anomalous nucleotide sharing. What TCRdb holds here is the immuneACCESS table cut down to in-frame rearrangements. Part of the clones is not present; checked against another copy, under half of the missing clones reflect an unresolved V gene, and the others are unexplained. The V and J calls and clone size were taken over from that table, and D and trimming were inferred from the DNA. The sample yields 140,000 to 150,000 clones; around 10% were counted once. The top ten constitute 1.8% of the sample.

This clone has more than one count but fewer than ten. Its antigen is currently not known. Base qualities are not provided; no much larger clone lies one nucleotide away. The sequencing sample was made of PBMCs. The rearranged chain carries TRBV7-2 and TRBJ2-7; 10 central bases correspond to TRBD2. The TCR was taken from a male donor in good health and CMV-seronegative. The CDR3 loop reads CASSATPLAGVSYEQYF. The DNA sequence follows: TGTGCCAGCAGCGCTACTCCGCTAGCGGGGGTTTCCTACGAGCAGTACTTC.